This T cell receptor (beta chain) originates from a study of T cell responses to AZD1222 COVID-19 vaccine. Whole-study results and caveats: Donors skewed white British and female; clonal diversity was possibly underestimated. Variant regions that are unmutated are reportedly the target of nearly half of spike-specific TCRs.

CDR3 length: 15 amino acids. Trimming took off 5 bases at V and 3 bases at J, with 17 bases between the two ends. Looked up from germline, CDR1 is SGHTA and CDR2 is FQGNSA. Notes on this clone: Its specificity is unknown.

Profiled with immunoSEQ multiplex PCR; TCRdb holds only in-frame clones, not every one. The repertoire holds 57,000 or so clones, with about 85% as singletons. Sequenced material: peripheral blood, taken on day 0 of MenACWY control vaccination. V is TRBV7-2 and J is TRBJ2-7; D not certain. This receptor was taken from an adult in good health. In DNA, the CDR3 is TGTGCCAGCAGCCCAGCTCGACTCGACTTCTACGAGCAGTACTTC. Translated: CASSPARLDFYEQYF.